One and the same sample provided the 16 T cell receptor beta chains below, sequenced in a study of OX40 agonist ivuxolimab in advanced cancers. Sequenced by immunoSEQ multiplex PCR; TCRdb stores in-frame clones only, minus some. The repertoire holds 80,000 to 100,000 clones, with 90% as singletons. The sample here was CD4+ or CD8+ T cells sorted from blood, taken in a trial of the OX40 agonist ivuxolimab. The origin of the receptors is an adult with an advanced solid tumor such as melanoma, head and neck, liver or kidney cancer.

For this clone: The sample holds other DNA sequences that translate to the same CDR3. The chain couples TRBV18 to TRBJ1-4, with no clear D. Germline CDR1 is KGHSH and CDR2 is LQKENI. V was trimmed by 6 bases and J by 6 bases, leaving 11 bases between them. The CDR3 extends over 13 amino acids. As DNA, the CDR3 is TGTGCCAGCTCGCCGGCGATGGATGAAAAACTGTTTTTT. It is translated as CASSPAMDEKLFF.

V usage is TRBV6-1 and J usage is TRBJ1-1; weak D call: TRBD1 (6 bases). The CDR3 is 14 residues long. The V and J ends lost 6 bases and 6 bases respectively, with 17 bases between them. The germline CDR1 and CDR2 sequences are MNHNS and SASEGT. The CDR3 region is CASRGTSVAPEAFF. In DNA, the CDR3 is TGTGCCAGCAGAGGGACATCGGTGGCCCCTGAAGCTTTCTTT.

CDR3 nucleotides: TGTGCCAGCGGGGGACAGGGGGCCGGGGAGCTGTTTTTT. This gives the protein CASGGQGAGELFF. The chain recombines TRBV7-3 with TRBJ2-2, with 11 bases identical to TRBD1. V dropped 8 bases and J dropped 6; count of bases not matched to a gene: 2. Germline V lookup: CDR1 SGHTA, CDR2 FQGTGA. CDR3 length equals 13 residues.

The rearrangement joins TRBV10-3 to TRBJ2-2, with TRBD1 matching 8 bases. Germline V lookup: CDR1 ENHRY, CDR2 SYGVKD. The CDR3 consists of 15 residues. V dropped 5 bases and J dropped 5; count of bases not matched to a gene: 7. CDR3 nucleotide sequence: TGTGCCATCAGTTGGGCAGGGGGCCAAACCGGGGAGCTGTTTTTT. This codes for CAISWAGGQTGELFF.

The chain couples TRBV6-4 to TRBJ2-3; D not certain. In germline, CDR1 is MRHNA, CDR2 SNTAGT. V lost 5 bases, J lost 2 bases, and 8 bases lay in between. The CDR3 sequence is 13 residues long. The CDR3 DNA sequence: TGTGCCAGCAGTCTCGAGCACACAGATACGCAGTATTTT. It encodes CASSLEHTDTQYF.

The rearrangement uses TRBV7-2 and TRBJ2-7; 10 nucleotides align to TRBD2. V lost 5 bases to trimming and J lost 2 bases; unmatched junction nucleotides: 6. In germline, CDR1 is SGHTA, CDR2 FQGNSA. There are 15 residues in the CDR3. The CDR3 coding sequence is TGTGCCAGCAGCAAAGGAACTAGCGGGGCCTACGAGCAGTACTTC. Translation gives CASSKGTSGAYEQYF. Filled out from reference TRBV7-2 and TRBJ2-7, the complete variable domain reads GAGVSQSPSNKVTEKGKDVELRCDPISGHTALYWYRQSLGQGLEFLIYFQGNSAPDKSGLPSDRFSAERTGGSVSTLTIQRTQQEDSAVYLCASSKGTSGAYEQYFGPGTRLTVT.

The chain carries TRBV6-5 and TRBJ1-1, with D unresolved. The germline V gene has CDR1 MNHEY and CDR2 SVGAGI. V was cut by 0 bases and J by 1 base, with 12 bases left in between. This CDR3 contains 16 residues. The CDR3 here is CASSYSRGMGNTEAFF. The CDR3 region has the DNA TGTGCCAGCAGTTACTCGAGAGGGATGGGGAACACTGAAGCTTTCTTT.

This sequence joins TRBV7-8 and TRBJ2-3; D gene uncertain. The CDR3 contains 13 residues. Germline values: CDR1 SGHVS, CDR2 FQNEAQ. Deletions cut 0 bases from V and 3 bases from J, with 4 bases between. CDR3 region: CASSLALTDTQYF. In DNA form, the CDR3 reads TGTGCCAGCAGCTTAGCCTTGACAGATACGCAGTATTTT.

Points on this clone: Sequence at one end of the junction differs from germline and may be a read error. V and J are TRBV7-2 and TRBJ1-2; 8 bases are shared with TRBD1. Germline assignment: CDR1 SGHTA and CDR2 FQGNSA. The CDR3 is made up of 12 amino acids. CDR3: CASSTGGGGCTF. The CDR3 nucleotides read TGTGCCAGCAGTACAGGGGGAGGTGGCTGCACCTTC.

CDR3 in amino acids: CASSPRTSGRSTYNEQFF. CDR3 sequence (DNA): TGTGCCAGCAGCCCGCGGACTAGCGGGAGATCGACCTACAATGAGCAGTTCTTC. V is TRBV9 and J is TRBJ2-1; TRBD2 matches at 13 bases. In germline, CDR1 is SGDLS, CDR2 YYNGEE. This CDR3 spans 18 amino acids. The V segment lost 4 bases and the J segment 2 bases; nucleotides outside the gene matches: 9.

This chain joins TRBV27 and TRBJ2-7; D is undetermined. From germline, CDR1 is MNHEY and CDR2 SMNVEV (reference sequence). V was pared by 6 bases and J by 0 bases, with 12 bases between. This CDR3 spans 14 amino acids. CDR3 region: CASRARDNSYEQYF. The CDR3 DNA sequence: TGTGCCAGCAGGGCGAGAGACAACTCCTACGAGCAGTACTTC.

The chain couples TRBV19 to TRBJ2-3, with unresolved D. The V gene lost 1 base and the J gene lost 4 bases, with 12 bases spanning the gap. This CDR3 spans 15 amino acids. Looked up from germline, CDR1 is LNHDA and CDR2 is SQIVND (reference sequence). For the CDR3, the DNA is TGTGCCAGTAGTATAGGTAGAGGTCCTTCAGATACGCAGTATTTT. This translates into CASSIGRGPSDTQYF.

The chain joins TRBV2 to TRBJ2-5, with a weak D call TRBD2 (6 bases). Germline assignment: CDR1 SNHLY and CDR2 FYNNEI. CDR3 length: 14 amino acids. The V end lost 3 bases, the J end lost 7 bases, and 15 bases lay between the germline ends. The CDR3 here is CASSEAGTSGTQYF. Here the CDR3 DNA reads TGTGCCAGCAGTGAGGCCGGGACTTCGGGGACCCAGTACTTC.

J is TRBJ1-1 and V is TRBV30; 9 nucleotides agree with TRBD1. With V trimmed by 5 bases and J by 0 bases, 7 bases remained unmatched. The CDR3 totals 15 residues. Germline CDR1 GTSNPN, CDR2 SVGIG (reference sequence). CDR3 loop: CAWDRGFGMNTEAFF. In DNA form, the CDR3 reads TGTGCCTGGGACAGGGGGTTTGGGATGAACACTGAAGCTTTCTTT.

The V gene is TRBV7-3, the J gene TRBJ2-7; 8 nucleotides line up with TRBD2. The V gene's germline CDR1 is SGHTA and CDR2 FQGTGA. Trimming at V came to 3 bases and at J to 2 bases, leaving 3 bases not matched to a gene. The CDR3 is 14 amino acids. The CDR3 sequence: CASSFRGGTYEQYF. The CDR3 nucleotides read TGTGCCAGCAGCTTCCGGGGGGGTACCTACGAGCAGTACTTC.

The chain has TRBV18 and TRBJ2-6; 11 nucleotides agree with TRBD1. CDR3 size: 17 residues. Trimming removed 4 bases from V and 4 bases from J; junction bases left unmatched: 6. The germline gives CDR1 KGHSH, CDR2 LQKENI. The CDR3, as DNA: TGTGCCAGCTCACGACGGGACAGGGGGTACGGGGCCAACGTCCTGACTTTC. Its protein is CASSRRDRGYGANVLTF.